One sample yielded the 21 T cell receptor beta chains listed below, sequenced in a study of cytomegalovirus exposure and HLA in healthy donors. The PCR used 60 Vbeta and 13 Jbeta primers. The assay was immunoSEQ multiplex PCR, and TCRdb's table has in-frame clones only and misses some. The sample shows about 170,000 clones, more than 75% of them seen only once. The specimen was PBMCs. These TCRs come from a man aged 30 to 45 in good health and CMV-seropositive.

The DNA of the CDR3 is TGTGCCAGCAGTTCCGCTGCGAGCTACAATGAGCAGTTCTTC. The encoded protein is CASSSAASYNEQFF. V usage is TRBV6-5 and J usage is TRBJ2-1; D is uncertain. The V gene's germline CDR1 is MNHEY and CDR2 SVGAGI. This CDR3 has 14 amino acids. Trimming took off 4 bases at V and 3 bases at J, with 10 bases between the two ends.

The V and J genes are TRBV10-3 and TRBJ2-7, with D possibly being TRBD1 (5 bases). Trimming stripped 10 bases from V and 3 bases from J, with 28 bases between. This CDR3 has 17 amino acids. Germline V lookup: CDR1 ENHRY, CDR2 SYGVKD. CDR3 nucleotides: TGTGCCACCCGCCCGTCCCAGGGTTTAGGGCCCCACTACGAGCAGTACGTC. This encodes CATRPSQGLGPHYEQYV.

The chain recombines TRBV27 with TRBJ1-1, with 9 bases fitting TRBD1. Germline V CDR1 and CDR2: MNHEY, SMNVEV (reference sequence). The J segment lost 4 bases and the V segment lost 6 bases, leaving 6 bases of the junction unmatched. The CDR3 extends over 14 amino acids. In nucleotides, the CDR3 is TGTGCCAGCAGGGGACAGGGCCGAGGCACTGAAGCTTTCTTT. This encodes CASRGQGRGTEAFF.

On this clone itself: This sample includes further DNA sequences coding for the same CDR3. V gene TRBV27 combines with J gene TRBJ1-5, with 9 bases aligning to TRBD1. Unmatched junction bases numbered 4, after V lost 6 bases and J lost 4 bases. The CDR3 length is 14 residues. Germline assignment: CDR1 MNHEY and CDR2 SMNVEV (reference sequence). Here the CDR3 DNA reads TGTGCCAGCAGCCCCGGGACAGGGAATCAGCCCCAGCATTTT. Its translation: CASSPGTGNQPQHF.

This chain uses TRBV27 with TRBJ2-7; TRBD1 is a possible D gene (6 bases). This CDR3 contains 14 residues. The V end lost 4 bases, the J end lost 9 bases, and 19 bases lay between the germline ends. The V gene's germline CDR1 is MNHEY and CDR2 SMNVEV (reference sequence). The CDR3 here is CASSSLSGTPGQYF. DNA for the CDR3: TGTGCCAGCAGTTCCCTCTCCGGGACACCCGGGCAGTACTTC.

The genes are TRBV4-3 and TRBJ2-2; the D is unclear. The CDR3 covers 13 residues. V was cut by 4 bases and J by 6 bases, with 9 bases left in between. CDR1 is LGHNA, CDR2 YSLEER, per germline. The CDR3 spells CASSPIIAGELFF. As DNA, the CDR3 is TGCGCCAGCAGCCCTATAATCGCCGGGGAGCTGTTTTTT.

This clone was counted only a few times. The chain couples TRBV4-1 to TRBJ2-7; D gene uncertain. There are 13 residues in the CDR3. The V end was cut by 0 bases, the J end by 7 bases, with 10 bases between. From germline, CDR1 is MGHRA and CDR2 YSYEKL. CDR3 residues: CASSQEPLREQYF. The CDR3 DNA sequence: TGCGCCAGCAGCCAAGAACCACTCCGGGAGCAGTACTTC.

This clone was observed a few times. V gene TRBV6-5 combines with J gene TRBJ1-1; D is ambiguous. V shed 6 bases and J shed 4 bases, with 12 bases lying between them. The CDR3 runs 13 residues. The germline V gene has CDR1 MNHEY and CDR2 SVGAGI. The CDR3 here is CASSPQASTEAFF. CDR3 in DNA: TGTGCCAGCAGCCCCCAGGCCAGCACTGAAGCTTTCTTT.

The chain is built from TRBV2 and TRBJ1-2; the D gene is possibly TRBD1 (5 bases). This CDR3 contains 14 residues. Trimming cost V 2 bases and J 4 bases, with 11 bases left between them. CDR1 and CDR2 from the germline V gene are SNHLY and FYNNEI. In nucleotides, the CDR3 is TGTGCCAGCAGTGAACCGCCGGACACCTATGGCTACACCTTC. Protein: CASSEPPDTYGYTF.

The chain is built from TRBV18 and TRBJ1-3; D is unresolved. Per germline, CDR1 KGHSH and CDR2 LQKENI. The CDR3 is 15 residues long. Trimming cost V 6 bases and J 0 bases, with 12 bases left between them. CDR3 amino acids: CASSQTVPSGNTIYF. CDR3 coding DNA: TGTGCCAGCTCCCAAACGGTCCCCTCTGGAAACACCATATATTTT. The full variable domain, its missing parts supplied by reference TRBV18 and TRBJ1-3, is NAGVMQNPRHLVRRRGQEARLRCSPMKGHSHVYWYRQLPEEGLKFMVYLQKENIIDESGMPKERFSAEFPKEGPSILRIQQVVRGDSAAYFCASSQTVPSGNTIYFGEGSWLTVV.

This chain joins TRBV7-3 and TRBJ1-1, with D unresolved. Germline assignment: CDR1 SGHTA and CDR2 FQGTGA. The CDR3 is 13 residues long. The germline V and J ends were trimmed by 2 bases and 1 base, with 5 bases remaining between them. The DNA of the CDR3 is TGTGCCAGCAGCTTAGCCAGGAACACTGAAGCTTTCTTT. Residues: CASSLARNTEAFF.

The J gene is TRBJ2-5, the V gene TRBV5-1; the match to TRBD2 covers 8 bases. This CDR3 contains 14 residues. V shed 2 bases and J 3 bases; nucleotides not matched to a gene: 3. Per the germline V gene, CDR1 is SGHRS and CDR2 is YFSETQ. Written as DNA, the CDR3 is TGCGCCAGCAGCTTAACTAGCGGTAAAGAGACCCAGTACTTC. This translates into CASSLTSGKETQYF.

J is TRBJ1-1 and V is TRBV20-1; D gene unclear. V was shortened by 1 base and J by 7 bases, with 7 bases between the two germline ends. This CDR3 has 11 amino acids. Germline values: CDR1 DFQATT, CDR2 SNEGSKA (reference sequence). The CDR3 DNA is TGCAGTGCTAGAGGCGAGATTGAAGCTTTCTTT. It encodes CSARGEIEAFF.

The genes are TRBV19 and TRBJ1-1; no clear D gene. Trimming took off 8 bases at V and 4 bases at J, with 8 bases between the two ends. The CDR3 runs 11 residues. Germline V lookup: CDR1 LNHDA, CDR2 SQIVND (reference sequence). The DNA for the CDR3 is TGTGCCAGTTTGCGGGGCACTGAAGCTTTCTTT. Translation: CASLRGTEAFF.

This chain connects TRBV10-3 to TRBJ2-3; D is possibly TRBD2 (5 bases). Trimming left V 4 bases short and J 5 bases short, with 19 bases between. This CDR3 has 16 residues. The germline gives CDR1 ENHRY, CDR2 SYGVKD. The CDR3, as DNA: TGTGCCATCAGTGGGGGAGCTAGCTATGTAGGAGATACGCAGTATTTT. Translating it yields CAISGGASYVGDTQYF.

As to this clone: Other DNA sequences in the sample encode the same CDR3. The chain recombines TRBV9 with TRBJ1-2, with 8 bases identical to TRBD1. Trimming took 0 bases from V and 2 from J; bases not matched to a gene: 3. This CDR3 is 15 amino acids long. The germline V gene has CDR1 SGDLS and CDR2 YYNGEE. In DNA form, the CDR3 reads TGTGCCAGCAGCGTAGCTACAGGGGGGAACTATGGCTACACCTTC. It encodes CASSVATGGNYGYTF. Full variable domain (remainder filled in from reference TRBV9 and TRBJ1-2): DSGVTQTPKHLITATGQRVTLRCSPRSGDLSVYWYQQSLDQGLQFLIQYYNGEERAKGNILERFSAQQFPDLHSELNLSSLELGDSALYFCASSVATGGNYGYTFGSGTRLTVV.

About this clone: At one end, the junction sequence differs from germline, possibly due to a read error. The V and J genes are TRBV7-9 and TRBJ1-2; the match to TRBD1 covers 10 bases. In germline, CDR1 is SEHNR, CDR2 FQNEAQ (reference sequence). CDR3 length equals 15 residues. For the CDR3, the DNA is TGTTCCAGCAGCCACCGGGACAGGGGTTTGGGTGGCTACACCTTC. This encodes CSSSHRDRGLGGYTF. The full variable domain, with the rest looked up from reference TRBV7-9 and TRBJ1-2, is DTGVSQNPRHKITKRGQNVTFRCDPISEHNRLYWYRQTLGQGPEFLTYFQNEAQLEKSRLLSDRFSAERPKGSFSTLEIQRTEQGDSAMYLCSSSHRDRGLGGYTFGSGTRLTVV.

The rearrangement joins TRBV9 to TRBJ1-1; D is unresolved. The CDR3 totals 14 residues. Per germline, CDR1 SGDLS and CDR2 YYNGEE. Trimming took off 4 bases at V and 10 bases at J, with 20 bases between the two ends. The CDR3 here is CASSPPATPGRAFF. In DNA form, the CDR3 reads TGTGCCAGCAGCCCCCCAGCCACTCCCGGGAGAGCTTTCTTT. The complete variable domain, with remaining parts taken from reference TRBV9 and TRBJ1-1, reads DSGVTQTPKHLITATGQRVTLRCSPRSGDLSVYWYQQSLDQGLQFLIQYYNGEERAKGNILERFSAQQFPDLHSELNLSSLELGDSALYFCASSPPATPGRAFFGQGTRLTVV.

For this clone: This CDR3 is also generated by other DNA sequences in the sample. The V gene is TRBV5-1, the J gene TRBJ1-3; D perhaps matches TRBD1 (6 bases). CDR3 size: 14 residues. V dropped 2 bases and J dropped 7 bases, with 13 bases sitting between them. CDR1 SGHRS and CDR2 YFSETQ come from the germline V gene. The CDR3 DNA sequence: TGCGCCAGCAGCTTATCCGGACAGTGGAACACCATATATTTT. It specifies CASSLSGQWNTIYF.

This chain joins TRBV5-5 and TRBJ2-1; D possibly corresponds to TRBD1 (5 bases). The CDR3 contains 16 residues. CDR1 and CDR2 (germline): SGHKS, YYEKEE (reference sequence). With 0 bases removed from V and 0 bases from J, the gap between germline ends came to 10 bases. Here the CDR3 DNA reads TGTGCCAGCAGCTTGGGCGGAGACAGCTCCTACAATGAGCAGTTCTTC. It is translated as CASSLGGDSSYNEQFF.

The chain's CDR3 is CASRDLTGQNPGELFF. The CDR3 bases are TGTGCCAGTAGAGACCTGACAGGGCAAAACCCCGGGGAGCTGTTTTTT. The rearrangement uses TRBV19 and TRBJ2-2; TRBD1 aligns across 7 bases. V lost 6 bases to trimming and J lost 6 bases; unmatched junction nucleotides: 13. The CDR3 extends over 16 amino acids. Germline V CDR1 and CDR2: LNHDA, SQIVND (reference sequence).